Sequencing of this T cell receptor (beta chain) was carried out in a study of CD8 T cells in Susac syndrome. An input of roughly 0.5 to 1 ug of RNA was subjected to reverse transcription using random hexamers. Multiplex PCR with immunoSEQ amplified the TCR beta CDR3 across 54 Vbeta and 13 Jbeta. TCRdb passed the immunoSEQ multiplex PCR reads through MiXCR, listing each CDR3 protein once. Among about 120,000 distinct CDR3 sequences listed, 94% were seen once. CDR1 and CDR2 from the germline V gene are DFQATT and SNEGSKA (reference sequence). The length of the CDR3 is 13 residues. V was pared by 0 bases and J by 5 bases, with 10 bases between.

This TCR came from a human donor in good health. V gene TRBV20-1 combines with J gene TRBJ2-5; a weak D match, TRBD2 (6 bases). The specimen sequenced was CD4+ T cells from PBMCs. CDR3 sequence (DNA): TGCAGTGCTAGAGATGCGGGATGGGAGACCCAGTACTTC. This gives the protein CSARDAGWETQYF.